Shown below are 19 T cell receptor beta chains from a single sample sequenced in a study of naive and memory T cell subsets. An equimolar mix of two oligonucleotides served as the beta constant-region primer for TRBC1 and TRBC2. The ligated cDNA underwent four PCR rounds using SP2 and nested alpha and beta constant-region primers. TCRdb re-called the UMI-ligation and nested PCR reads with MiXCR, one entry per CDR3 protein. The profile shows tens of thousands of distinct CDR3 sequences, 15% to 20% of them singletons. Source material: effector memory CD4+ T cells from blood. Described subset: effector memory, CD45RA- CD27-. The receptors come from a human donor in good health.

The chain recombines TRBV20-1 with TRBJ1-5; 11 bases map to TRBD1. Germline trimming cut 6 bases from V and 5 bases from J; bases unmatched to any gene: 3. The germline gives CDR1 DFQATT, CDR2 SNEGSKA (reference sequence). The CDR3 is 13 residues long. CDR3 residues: CSAGQGEDQPQHF. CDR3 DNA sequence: TGCAGTGCGGGACAGGGGGAGGATCAGCCCCAGCATTTT.

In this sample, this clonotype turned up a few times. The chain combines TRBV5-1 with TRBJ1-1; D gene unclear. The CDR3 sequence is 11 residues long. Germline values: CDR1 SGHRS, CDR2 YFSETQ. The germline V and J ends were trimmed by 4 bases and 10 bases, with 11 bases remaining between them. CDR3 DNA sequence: TGCGCCAGCAGCGGAGGGCCTGTAGCTTTCTTT. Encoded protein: CASSGGPVAFF.

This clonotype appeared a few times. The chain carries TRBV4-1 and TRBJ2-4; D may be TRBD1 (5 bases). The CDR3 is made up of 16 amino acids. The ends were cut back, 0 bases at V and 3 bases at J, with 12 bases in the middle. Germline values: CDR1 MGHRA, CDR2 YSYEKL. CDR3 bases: TGCGCCAGCAGCCAAGAAACGGGCAGGGTCAAAAACATTCAGTACTTC. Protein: CASSQETGRVKNIQYF.

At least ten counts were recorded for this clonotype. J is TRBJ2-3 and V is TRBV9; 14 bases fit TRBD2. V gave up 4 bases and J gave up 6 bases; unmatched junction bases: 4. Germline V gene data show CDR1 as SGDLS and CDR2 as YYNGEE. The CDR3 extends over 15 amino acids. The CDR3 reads CASSSRTSGRDTQYF. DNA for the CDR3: TGTGCCAGCAGCTCCCGGACTAGCGGGAGGGATACGCAGTATTTT.

In nucleotides, the CDR3 is TGTGCCAGCAGCTTAGGGGAGTGGCAGCCCCAGCATTTT. It yields the protein CASSLGEWQPQHF. The genes are TRBV7-2 and TRBJ1-5; D not certain. V was clipped by 1 base and J by 7 bases, with 8 bases between them. The CDR3 is 13 amino acids. The V gene's germline CDR1 is SGHTA and CDR2 FQGNSA. Together with reference TRBV7-2 and TRBJ1-5, the CDR3 gives the full variable domain: GAGVSQSPSNKVTEKGKDVELRCDPISGHTALYWYRQSLGQGLEFLIYFQGNSAPDKSGLPSDRFSAERTGGSVSTLTIQRTQQEDSAVYLCASSLGEWQPQHFGDGTRLSIL.

The CDR3 coding sequence is TGTGCCAGCACCAAATACTTACAGGGCTCTGGGGCCAACGTCCTGACTTTC. It is translated as CASTKYLQGSGANVLTF. The chain uses TRBV7-8 and TRBJ2-6, with TRBD1 as a possible D gene (6 bases). This CDR3 region has 17 residues. Per the germline V gene, CDR1 is SGHVS and CDR2 is FQNEAQ. The V end was cut by 7 bases, the J end by 0 bases, with 16 bases between.

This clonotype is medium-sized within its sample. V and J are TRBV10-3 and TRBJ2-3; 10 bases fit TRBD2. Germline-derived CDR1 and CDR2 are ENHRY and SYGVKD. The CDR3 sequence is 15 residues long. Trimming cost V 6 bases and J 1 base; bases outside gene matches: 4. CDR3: CAIRSGTSGTDTQYF. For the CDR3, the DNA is TGTGCCATCAGGTCCGGGACTAGCGGCACAGATACGCAGTATTTT.

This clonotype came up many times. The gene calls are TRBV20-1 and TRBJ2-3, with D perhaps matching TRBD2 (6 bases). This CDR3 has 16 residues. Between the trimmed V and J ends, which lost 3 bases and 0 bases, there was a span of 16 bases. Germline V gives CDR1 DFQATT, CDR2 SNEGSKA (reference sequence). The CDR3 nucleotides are TGCAGTGCTAGGCCCATTAGCGGACCTAGCACAGATACGCAGTATTTT. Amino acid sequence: CSARPISGPSTDTQYF.

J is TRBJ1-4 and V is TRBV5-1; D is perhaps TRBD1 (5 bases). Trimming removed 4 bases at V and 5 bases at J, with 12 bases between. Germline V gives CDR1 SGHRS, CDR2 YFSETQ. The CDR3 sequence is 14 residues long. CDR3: CASSPVGPNEKLFF. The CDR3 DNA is TGCGCCAGCAGCCCTGTGGGACCGAATGAAAAACTGTTTTTT.

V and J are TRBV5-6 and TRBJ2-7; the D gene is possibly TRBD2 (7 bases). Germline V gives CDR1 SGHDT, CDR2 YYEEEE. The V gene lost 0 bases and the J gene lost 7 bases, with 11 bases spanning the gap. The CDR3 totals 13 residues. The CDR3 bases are TGTGCCAGCAGCTTGGCCGGGGGGCAAGAGCAGTACTTC. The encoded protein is CASSLAGGQEQYF.

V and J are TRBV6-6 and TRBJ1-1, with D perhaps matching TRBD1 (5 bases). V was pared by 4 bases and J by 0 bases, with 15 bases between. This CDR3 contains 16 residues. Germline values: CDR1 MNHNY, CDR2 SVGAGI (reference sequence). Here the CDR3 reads CASSSLQGPMNTEAFF. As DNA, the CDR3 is TGTGCCAGCAGTTCCCTTCAGGGACCTATGAACACTGAAGCTTTCTTT.

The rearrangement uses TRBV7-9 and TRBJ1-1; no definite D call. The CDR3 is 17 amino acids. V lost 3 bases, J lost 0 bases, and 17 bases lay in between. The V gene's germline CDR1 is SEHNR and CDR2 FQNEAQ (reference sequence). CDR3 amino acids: CASSFVGLGRMNTEAFF. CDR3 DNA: TGTGCCAGCAGCTTCGTCGGACTGGGAAGAATGAACACTGAAGCTTTCTTT.

The DNA of the CDR3 is TGTGCCAGCAGAAGCCAGAGGTACGAGCAGTACTTC. Translation: CASRSQRYEQYF. V usage is TRBV28 and J usage is TRBJ2-7, with D uncertain. Deletions cut 6 bases from V and 4 bases from J, with 10 bases between. Germline V gene sequence: CDR1 MDHEN, CDR2 SYDVKM. The CDR3 runs 12 residues.

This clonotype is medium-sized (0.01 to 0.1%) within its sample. The CDR3 here is CASRLQGFGYTF. The CDR3 DNA is TGTGCCAGCAGGCTCCAGGGCTTTGGCTACACCTTC. V usage is TRBV6-5 and J usage is TRBJ1-2, with D perhaps matching TRBD1 (5 bases). V was pared by 6 bases and J by 7 bases, with 12 bases between. The CDR3 length is 12 residues. CDR1 is MNHEY, CDR2 SVGAGI, per germline.

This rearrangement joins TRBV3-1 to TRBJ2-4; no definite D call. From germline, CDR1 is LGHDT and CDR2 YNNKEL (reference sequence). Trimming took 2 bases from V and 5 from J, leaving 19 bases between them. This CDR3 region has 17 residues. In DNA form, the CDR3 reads TGTGCCAGCAGCCAAAACCGGGCACGGACGCCGCAAAACATTCAGTACTTC. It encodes CASSQNRARTPQNIQYF.

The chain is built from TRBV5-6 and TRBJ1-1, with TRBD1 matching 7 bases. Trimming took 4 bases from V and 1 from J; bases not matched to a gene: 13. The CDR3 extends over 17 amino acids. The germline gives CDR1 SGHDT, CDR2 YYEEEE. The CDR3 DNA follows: TGTGCCAGCAGCCCGGGACAGCTGAGGCTTTCGAACACTGAAGCTTTCTTT. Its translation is CASSPGQLRLSNTEAFF.

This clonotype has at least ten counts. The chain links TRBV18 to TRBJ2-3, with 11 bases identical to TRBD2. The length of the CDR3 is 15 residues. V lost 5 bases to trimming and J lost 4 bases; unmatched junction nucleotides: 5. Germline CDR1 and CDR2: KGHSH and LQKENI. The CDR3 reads CASSVAGGSADTQYF. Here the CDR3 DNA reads TGTGCCAGCTCAGTAGCGGGAGGGTCGGCAGATACGCAGTATTTT.

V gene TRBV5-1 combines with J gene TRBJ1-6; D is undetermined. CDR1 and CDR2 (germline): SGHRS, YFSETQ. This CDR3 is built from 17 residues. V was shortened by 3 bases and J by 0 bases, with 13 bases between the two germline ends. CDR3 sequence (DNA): TGCGCCAGCAGCTCAGAGATACAGAGCTCCTATAATTCACCCCTCCACTTT. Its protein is CASSSEIQSSYNSPLHF.

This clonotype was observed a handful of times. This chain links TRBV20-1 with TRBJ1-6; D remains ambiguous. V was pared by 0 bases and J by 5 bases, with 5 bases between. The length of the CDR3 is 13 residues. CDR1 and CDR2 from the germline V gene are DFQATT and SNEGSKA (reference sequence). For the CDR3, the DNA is TGCAGTGCTAGAGATCCCCATAATTCACCCCTCCACTTT. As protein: CSARDPHNSPLHF.